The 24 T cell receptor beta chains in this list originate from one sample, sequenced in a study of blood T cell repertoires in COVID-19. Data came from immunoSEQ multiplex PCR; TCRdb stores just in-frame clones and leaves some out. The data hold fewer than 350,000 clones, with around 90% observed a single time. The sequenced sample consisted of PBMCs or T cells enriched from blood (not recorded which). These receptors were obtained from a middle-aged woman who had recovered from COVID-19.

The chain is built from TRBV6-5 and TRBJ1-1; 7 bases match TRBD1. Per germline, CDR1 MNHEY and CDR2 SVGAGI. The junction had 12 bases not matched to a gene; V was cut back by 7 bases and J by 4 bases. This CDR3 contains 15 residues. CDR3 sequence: CASTSTGDWGTEAFF. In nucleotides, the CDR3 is TGTGCCAGCACTTCCACAGGGGATTGGGGCACTGAAGCTTTCTTT.

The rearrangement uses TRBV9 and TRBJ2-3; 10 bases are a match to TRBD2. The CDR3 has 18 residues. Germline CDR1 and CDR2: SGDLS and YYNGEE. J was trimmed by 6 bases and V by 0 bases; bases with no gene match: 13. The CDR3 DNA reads TGTGCCAGCAGCGTAGCCTCTGGGGCAGCGGGAGGGCAGGATACGCAGTATTTT. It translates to CASSVASGAAGGQDTQYF.

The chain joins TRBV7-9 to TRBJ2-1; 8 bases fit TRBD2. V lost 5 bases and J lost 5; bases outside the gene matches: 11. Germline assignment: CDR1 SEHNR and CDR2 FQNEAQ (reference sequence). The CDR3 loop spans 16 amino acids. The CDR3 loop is CASSRTGLATDNEQFF. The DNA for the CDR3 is TGTGCCAGCAGCCGTACCGGACTAGCCACCGACAATGAGCAGTTCTTC.

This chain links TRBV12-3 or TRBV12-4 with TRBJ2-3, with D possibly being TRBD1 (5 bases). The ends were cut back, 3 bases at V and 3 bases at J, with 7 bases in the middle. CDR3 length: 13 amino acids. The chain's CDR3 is CASSFRGTDTQYF. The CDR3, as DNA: TGTGCCAGCAGTTTTAGGGGAACAGATACGCAGTATTTT.

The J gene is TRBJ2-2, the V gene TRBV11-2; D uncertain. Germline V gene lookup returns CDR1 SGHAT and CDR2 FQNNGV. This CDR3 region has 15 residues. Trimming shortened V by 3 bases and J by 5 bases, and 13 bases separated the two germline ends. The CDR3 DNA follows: TGTGCCAGCAGCTTGAAAACCCCACTGACCGGGGAGCTGTTTTTT. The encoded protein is CASSLKTPLTGELFF.

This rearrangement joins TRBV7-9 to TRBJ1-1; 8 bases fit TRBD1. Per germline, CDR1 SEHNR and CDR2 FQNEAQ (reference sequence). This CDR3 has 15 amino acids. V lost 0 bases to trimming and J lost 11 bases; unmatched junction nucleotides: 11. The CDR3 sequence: CASSLALLQGEVAFF. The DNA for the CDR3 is TGTGCCAGCAGCTTAGCACTTTTACAGGGGGAGGTGGCTTTCTTT.

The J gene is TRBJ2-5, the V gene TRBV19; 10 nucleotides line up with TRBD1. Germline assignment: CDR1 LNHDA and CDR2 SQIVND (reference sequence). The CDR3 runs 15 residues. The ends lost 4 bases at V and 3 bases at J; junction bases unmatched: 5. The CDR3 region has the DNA TGTGCCAGTAGTACTTGGACAGGGGGGGAAGAGACCCAGTACTTC. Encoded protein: CASSTWTGGEETQYF.

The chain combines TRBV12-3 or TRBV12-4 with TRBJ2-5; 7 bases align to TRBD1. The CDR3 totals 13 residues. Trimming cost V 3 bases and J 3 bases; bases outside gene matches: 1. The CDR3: CASSFRGKETQYF. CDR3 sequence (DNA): TGTGCCAGCAGTTTCAGGGGGAAAGAGACCCAGTACTTC.

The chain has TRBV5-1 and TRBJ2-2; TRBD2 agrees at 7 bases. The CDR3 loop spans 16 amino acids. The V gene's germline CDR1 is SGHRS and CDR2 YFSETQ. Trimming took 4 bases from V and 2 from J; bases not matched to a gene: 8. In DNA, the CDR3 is TGCGCCAGCAGCGACCCCAGCGGGACTAACACCGGGGAGCTGTTTTTT. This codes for CASSDPSGTNTGELFF.

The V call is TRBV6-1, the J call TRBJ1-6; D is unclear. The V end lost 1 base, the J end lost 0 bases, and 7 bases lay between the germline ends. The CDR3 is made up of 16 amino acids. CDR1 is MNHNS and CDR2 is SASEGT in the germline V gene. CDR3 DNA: TGTGCCAGCAGTGAAGAGCCTAGCTCCTATAATTCACCCCTCCACTTT. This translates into CASSEEPSSYNSPLHF.

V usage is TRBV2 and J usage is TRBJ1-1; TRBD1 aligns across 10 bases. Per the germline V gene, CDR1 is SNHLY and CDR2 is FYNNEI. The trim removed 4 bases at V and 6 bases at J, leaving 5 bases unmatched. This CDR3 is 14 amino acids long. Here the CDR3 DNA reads TGTGCCAGCAGTGGGGACAGGGGAGGCCCTGAAGCTTTCTTT. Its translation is CASSGDRGGPEAFF.

The CDR3 region is CSVVLPLNTEAFF. The CDR3 DNA reads TGCAGCGTTGTACTACCCCTCAACACTGAAGCTTTCTTT. The chain links TRBV29-1 to TRBJ1-1, with unresolved D. Germline V gene sequence: CDR1 SQVTM, CDR2 ANQGSEA. The CDR3 is made up of 13 amino acids. V lost 4 bases and J 2 bases, leaving 11 bases between the germline ends.

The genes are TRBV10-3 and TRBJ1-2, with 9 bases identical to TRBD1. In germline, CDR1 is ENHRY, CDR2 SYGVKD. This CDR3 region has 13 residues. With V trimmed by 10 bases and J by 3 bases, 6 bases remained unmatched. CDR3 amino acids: CATQQGADYGYTF. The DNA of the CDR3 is TGTGCCACACAACAGGGGGCAGACTATGGCTACACCTTC.

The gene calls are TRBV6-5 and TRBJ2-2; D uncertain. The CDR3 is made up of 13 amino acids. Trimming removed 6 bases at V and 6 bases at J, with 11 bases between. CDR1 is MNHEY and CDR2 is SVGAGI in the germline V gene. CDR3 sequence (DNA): TGTGCCAGCAGCTGGGCCCAAGCCGGGGAGCTGTTTTTT. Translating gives CASSWAQAGELFF.

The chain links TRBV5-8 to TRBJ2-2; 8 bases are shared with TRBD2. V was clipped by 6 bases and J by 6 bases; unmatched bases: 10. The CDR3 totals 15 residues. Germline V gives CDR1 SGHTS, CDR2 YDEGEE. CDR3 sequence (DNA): TGTGCCAGCACCGCCGGGACTAGTGAGCCCGGGGAGCTGTTTTTT. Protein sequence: CASTAGTSEPGELFF.

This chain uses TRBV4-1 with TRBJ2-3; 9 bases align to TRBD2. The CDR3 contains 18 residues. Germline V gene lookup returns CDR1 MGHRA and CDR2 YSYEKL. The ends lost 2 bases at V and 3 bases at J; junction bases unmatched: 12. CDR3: CASSQPPLRGGLTDTQYF. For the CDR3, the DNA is TGCGCCAGCAGCCAACCACCACTGCGGGGGGGCCTGACAGATACGCAGTATTTT.

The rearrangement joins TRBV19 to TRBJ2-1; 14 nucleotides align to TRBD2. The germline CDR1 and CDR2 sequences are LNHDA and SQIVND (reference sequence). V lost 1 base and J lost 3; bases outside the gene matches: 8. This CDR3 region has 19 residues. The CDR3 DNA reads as TGTGCCAGTAGTATAGTGCCTCCCGGACTAGCGGGGGGCTACAATGAGCAGTTCTTC. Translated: CASSIVPPGLAGGYNEQFF.

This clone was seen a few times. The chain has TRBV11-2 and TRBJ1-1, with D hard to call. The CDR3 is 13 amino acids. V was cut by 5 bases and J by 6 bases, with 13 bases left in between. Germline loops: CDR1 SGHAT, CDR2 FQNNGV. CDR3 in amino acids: CASSPPREAEAFF. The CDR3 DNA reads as TGTGCCAGCAGCCCCCCCCGCGAGGCTGAAGCTTTCTTT.

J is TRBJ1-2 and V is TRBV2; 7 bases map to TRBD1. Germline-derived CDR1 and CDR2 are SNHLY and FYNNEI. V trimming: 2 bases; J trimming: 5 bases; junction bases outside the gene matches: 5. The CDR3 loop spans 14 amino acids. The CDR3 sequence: CASSEKGTDYGYTF. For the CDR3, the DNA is TGTGCCAGCAGTGAAAAGGGGACAGATTATGGCTACACCTTC.

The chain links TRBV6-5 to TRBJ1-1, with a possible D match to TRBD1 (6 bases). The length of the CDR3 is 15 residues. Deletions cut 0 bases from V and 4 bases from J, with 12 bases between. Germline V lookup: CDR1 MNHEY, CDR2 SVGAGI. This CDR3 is CASSYSYRVRTEAFF. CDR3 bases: TGTGCCAGCAGTTACTCCTACAGGGTCCGCACTGAAGCTTTCTTT.

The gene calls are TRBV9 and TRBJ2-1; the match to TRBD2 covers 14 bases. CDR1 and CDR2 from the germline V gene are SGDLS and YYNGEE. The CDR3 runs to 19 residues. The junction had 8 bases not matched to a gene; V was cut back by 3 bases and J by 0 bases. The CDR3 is CASSARTSGGQSSYNEQFF. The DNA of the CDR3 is TGTGCCAGCAGCGCCCGGACTAGCGGGGGGCAGAGCTCCTACAATGAGCAGTTCTTC. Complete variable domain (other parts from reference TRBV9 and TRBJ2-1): DSGVTQTPKHLITATGQRVTLRCSPRSGDLSVYWYQQSLDQGLQFLIQYYNGEERAKGNILERFSAQQFPDLHSELNLSSLELGDSALYFCASSARTSGGQSSYNEQFFGPGTRLTVL.

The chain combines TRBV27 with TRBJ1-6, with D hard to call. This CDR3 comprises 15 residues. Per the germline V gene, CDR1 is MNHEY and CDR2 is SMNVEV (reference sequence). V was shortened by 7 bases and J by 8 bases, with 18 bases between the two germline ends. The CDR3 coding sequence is TGTGCCAGCAAGTTGGCAATCGTGTTGGATTCACCCCTCCACTTT. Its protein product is CASKLAIVLDSPLHF.

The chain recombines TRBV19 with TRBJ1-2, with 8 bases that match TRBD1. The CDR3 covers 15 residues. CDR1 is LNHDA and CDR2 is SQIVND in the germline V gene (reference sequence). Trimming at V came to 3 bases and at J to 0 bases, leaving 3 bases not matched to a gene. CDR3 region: CASSMTGVANYGYTF. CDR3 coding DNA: TGTGCCAGTAGTATGACAGGGGTAGCTAACTATGGCTACACCTTC. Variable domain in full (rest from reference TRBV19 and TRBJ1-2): DGGITQSPKYLFRKEGQNVTLSCEQNLNHDAMYWYRQDPGQGLRLIYYSQIVNDFQKGDIAEGYSVSREKKESFPLTVTSAQKNPTAFYLCASSMTGVANYGYTFGSGTRLTVV.

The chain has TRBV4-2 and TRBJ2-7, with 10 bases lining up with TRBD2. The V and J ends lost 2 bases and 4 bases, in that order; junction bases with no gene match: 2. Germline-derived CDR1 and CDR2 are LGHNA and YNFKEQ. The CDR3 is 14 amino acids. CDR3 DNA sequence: TGTGCCAGCAGCCAACGGACTAGCGGTTACGAGCAGTACTTC. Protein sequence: CASSQRTSGYEQYF.